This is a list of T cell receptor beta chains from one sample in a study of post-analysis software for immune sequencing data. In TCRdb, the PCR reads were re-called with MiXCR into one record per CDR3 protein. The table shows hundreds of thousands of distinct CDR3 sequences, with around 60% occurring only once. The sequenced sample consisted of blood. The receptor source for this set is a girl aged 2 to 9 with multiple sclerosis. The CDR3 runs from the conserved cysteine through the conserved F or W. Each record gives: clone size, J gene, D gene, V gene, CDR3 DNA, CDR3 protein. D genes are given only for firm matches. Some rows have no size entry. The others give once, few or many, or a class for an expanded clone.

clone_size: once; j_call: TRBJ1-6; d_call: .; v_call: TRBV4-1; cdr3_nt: TGCGCCAGCAGCCAAGAAAGATCAGGGAGCTCCTATAATTCACCCCTCCACTTT; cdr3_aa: CASSQERSGSSYNSPLHF
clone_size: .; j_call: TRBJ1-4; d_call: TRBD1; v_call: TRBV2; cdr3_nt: TGTGCCAGCGGAGAAGGGACAGCGAATGAAAAACTGTTTTTT; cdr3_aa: CASGEGTANEKLFF
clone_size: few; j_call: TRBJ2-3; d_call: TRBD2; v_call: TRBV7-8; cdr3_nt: TGTGCCAGCAGACGGACTAGTCTAGATGGTACGCAGTATTTT; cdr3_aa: CASRRTSLDGTQYF
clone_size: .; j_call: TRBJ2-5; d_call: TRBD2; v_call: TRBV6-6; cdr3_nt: TGTGCCAGCACTTACGGGGGGGGACCGGGAGAGACCCAGTACTTC; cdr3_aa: CASTYGGGPGETQYF
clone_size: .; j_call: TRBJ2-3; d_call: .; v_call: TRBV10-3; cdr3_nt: TGTGCCATCAGTCCCGGTGAAGATACGCAGTATTTT; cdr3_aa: CAISPGEDTQYF
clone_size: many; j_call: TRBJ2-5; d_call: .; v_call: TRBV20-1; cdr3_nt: TGCAGTGCTAGAGGGGAAGCTAGGGAGAGCCAAGAGACCCAGTACTTC; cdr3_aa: CSARGEARESQETQYF
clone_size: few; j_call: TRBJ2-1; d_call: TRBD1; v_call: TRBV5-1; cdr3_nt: TGCGCCAGCAGCCTCCTCGTAGGGACAGGGCCCCTCAATGAGCAGTTCTTC; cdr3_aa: CASSLLVGTGPLNEQFF
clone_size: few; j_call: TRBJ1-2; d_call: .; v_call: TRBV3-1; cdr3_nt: TGTGCCAGCAGCCTGAGGACGGATTATGGCTACACCTTC; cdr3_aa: CASSLRTDYGYTF
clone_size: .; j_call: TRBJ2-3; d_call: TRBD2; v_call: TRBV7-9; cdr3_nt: TGTGCCAGCAGCCCGAGATTAGCGGGACCACCCACAGATACGCAGTATTTT; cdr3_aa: CASSPRLAGPPTDTQYF
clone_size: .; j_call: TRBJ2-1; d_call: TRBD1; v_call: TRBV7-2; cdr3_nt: TGTGCCAGCAGCCCATTAGGCCGCAGGGGGATACAACCCTCCTACAATGAGCAGTTCTTC; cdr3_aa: CASSPLGRRGIQPSYNEQFF
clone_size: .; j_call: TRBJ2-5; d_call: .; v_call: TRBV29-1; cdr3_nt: TGCAGCGTTGGACAGGACCAAGAGACCCAGTACTTC; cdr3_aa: CSVGQDQETQYF
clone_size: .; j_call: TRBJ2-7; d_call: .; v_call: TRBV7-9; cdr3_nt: TGTGCCAGCAGCTTATATGTAGGGGGCTCCTACGAGCAGTACTTC; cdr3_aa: CASSLYVGGSYEQYF
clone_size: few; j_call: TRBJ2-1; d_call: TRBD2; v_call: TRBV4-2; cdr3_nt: TGTGCCAGCAGCCACAGCCCCGGACTAGTTAACAACAATGAGCAGTTCTTC; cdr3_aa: CASSHSPGLVNNNEQFF
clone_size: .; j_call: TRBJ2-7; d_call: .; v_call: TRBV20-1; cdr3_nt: TGCAGTGCCGTTCCGGGACCCCAATCCTTCCCACCTTCCTACGAGCAGTACTTC; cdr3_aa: CSAVPGPQSFPPSYEQYF
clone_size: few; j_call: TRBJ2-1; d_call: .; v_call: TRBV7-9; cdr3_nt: TGTGCCAGCAGTCCGGGCAGCGCCTACAATGAGCAGTTCTTC; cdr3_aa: CASSPGSAYNEQFF
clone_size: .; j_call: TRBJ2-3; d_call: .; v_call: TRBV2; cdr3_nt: TGTGCCAGCGCTGGTGGGCCGACCACAGATACGCAGTATTTT; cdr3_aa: CASAGGPTTDTQYF
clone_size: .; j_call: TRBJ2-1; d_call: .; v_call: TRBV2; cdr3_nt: TGTGCCAGCAGGGCAGGGTCTTACGGTGAGCAGTTCTTC; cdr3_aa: CASRAGSYGEQFF
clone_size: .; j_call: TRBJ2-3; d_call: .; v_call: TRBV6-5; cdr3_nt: TGTGCCAGCAGTCCCCCGGTTAGTGGTACGCAGTATTTT; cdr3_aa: CASSPPVSGTQYF
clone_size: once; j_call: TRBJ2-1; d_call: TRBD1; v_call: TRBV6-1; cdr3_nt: TGTGCCAGCAGGCCCAGACAGGGGTTCTCCTACAATGAGCAGTTCTTC; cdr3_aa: CASRPRQGFSYNEQFF
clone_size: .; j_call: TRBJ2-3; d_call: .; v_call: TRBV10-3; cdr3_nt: TGTGCCATCAGTGAGGCGGGCGGAGGGGGCACAGATACGCAGTATTTT; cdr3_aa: CAISEAGGGGTDTQYF
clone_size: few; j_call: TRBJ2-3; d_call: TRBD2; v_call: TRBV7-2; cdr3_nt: TGTGCCAGCAGCTTAACTGCGGGGGGTGGCACAGATACGCAGTATTTT; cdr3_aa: CASSLTAGGGTDTQYF
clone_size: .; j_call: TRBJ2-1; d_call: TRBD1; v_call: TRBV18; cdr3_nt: TGTGCCAGCTCACCAGGGGGGCAGGGGGCGGACAATGAGCAGTTCTTC; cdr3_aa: CASSPGGQGADNEQFF
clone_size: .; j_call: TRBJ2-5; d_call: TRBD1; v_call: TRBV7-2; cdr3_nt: TGTGCCAGCAGCTTCCGGACAGGTTTCGGAGAGACCCAGTACTTC; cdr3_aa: CASSFRTGFGETQYF